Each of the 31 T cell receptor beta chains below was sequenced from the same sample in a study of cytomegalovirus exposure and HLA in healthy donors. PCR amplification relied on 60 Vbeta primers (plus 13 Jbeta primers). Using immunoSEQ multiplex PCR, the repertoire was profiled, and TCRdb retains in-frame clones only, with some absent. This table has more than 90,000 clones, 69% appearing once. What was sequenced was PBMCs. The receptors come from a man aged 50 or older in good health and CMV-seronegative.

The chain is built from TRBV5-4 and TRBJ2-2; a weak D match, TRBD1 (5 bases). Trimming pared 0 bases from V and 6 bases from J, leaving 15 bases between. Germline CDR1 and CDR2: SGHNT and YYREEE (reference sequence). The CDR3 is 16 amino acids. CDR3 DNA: TGTGCCAGCAGCTTGGGGGGCGCTAGGTCCGCCGGGGAGCTGTTTTTT. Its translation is CASSLGGARSAGELFF.

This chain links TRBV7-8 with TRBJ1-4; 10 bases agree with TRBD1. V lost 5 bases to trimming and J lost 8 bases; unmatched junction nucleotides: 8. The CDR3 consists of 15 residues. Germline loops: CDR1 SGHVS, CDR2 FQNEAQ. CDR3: CASSTRQGAEEKLFF. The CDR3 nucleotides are TGTGCCAGCAGCACCCGACAGGGGGCAGAGGAAAAACTGTTTTTT. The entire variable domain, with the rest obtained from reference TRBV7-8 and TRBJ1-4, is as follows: GAGVSQSPRYKVAKRGQDVALRCDPISGHVSLFWYQQALGQGPEFLTYFQNEAQLDKSGLPSDRFFAERPEGSVSTLKIQRTQQEDSAVYLCASSTRQGAEEKLFFGSGTQLSVL.

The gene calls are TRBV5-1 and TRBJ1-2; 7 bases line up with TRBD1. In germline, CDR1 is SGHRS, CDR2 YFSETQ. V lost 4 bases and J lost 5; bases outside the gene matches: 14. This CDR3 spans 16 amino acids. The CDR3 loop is CASSPKTGQPTYGYTF. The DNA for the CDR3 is TGCGCCAGCAGCCCTAAGACGGGACAGCCGACTTATGGCTACACCTTC.

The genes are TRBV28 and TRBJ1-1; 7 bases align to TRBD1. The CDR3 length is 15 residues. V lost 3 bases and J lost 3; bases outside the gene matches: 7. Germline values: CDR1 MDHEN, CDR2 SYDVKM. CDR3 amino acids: CASSFLGGGYTEAFF. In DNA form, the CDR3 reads TGTGCCAGCAGTTTTCTAGGGGGCGGGTACACTGAAGCTTTCTTT.

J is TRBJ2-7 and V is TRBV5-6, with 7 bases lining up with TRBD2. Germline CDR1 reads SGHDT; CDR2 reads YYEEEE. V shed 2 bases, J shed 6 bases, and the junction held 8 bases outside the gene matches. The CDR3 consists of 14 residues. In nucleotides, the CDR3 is TGTGCCAGCAGCTTTACTAGCGAGAGAGGCGAGCAGTACGTC. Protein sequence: CASSFTSERGEQYV.

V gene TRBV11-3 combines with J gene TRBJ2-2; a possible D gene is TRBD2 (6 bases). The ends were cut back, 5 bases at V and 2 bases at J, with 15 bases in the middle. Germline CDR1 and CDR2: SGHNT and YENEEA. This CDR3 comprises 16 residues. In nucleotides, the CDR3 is TGTGCCAGCAGCCTGGGCGGGACTGTAAACACCGGGGAGCTGTTTTTT. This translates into CASSLGGTVNTGELFF.

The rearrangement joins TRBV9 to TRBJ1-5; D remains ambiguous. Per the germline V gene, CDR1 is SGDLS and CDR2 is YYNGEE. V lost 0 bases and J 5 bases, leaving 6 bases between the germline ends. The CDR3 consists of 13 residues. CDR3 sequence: CASSVGQDQPQHF. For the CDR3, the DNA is TGTGCCAGCAGCGTAGGCCAGGATCAGCCCCAGCATTTT.

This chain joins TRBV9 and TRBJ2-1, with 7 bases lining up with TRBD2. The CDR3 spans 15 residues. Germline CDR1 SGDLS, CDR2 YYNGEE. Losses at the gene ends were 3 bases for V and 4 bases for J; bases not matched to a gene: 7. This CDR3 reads CASSARDYQYNEQFF. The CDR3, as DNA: TGTGCCAGCAGCGCCCGGGACTATCAATACAATGAGCAGTTCTTC.

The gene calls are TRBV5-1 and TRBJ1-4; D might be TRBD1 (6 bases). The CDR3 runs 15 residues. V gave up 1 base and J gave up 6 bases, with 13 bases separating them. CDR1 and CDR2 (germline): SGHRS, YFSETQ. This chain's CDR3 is CASSLLTGTDEKLFF. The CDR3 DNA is TGCGCCAGCAGCTTGTTAACAGGGACGGATGAAAAACTGTTTTTT.

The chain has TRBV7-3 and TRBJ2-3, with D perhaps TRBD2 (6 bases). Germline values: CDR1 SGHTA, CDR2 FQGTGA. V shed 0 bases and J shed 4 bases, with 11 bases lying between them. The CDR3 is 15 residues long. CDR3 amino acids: CASSLTASVADTQYF. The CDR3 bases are TGTGCCAGCAGCTTAACTGCTAGCGTTGCAGATACGCAGTATTTT.

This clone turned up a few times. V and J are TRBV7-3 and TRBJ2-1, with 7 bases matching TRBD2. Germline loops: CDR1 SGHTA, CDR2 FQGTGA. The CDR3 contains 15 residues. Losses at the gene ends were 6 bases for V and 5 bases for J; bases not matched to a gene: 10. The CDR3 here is CASRPPGLADNEQFF. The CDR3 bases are TGTGCCAGCAGACCCCCCGGGCTAGCGGACAATGAGCAGTTCTTC.

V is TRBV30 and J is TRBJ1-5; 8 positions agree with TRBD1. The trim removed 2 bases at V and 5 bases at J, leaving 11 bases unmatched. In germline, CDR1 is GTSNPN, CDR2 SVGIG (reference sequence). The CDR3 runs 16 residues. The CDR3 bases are TGTGCCTGGAGTTTTTCCGGACAGGGTGGGGATCAGCCCCAGCATTTT. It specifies CAWSFSGQGGDQPQHF.

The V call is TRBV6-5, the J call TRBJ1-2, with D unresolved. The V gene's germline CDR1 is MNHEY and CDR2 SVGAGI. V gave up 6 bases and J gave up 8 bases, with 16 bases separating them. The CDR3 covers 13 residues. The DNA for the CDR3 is TGTGCCAGCAGACCGTACGGGAGCGGCGGCTACACCTTC. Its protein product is CASRPYGSGGYTF.

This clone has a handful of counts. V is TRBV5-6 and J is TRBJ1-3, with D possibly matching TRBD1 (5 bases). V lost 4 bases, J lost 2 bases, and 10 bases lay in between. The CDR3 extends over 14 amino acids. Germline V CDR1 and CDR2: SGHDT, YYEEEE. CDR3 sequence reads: CASSPGGTGNTIYF. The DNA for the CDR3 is TGTGCCAGCAGCCCCGGGGGGACTGGAAACACCATATATTTT.

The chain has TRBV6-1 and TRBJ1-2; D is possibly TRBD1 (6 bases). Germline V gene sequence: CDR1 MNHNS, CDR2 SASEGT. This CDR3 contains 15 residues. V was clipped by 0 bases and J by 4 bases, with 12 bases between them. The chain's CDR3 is CASSEALGHSYGYTF. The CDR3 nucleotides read TGTGCCAGCAGTGAAGCGCTGGGACACTCCTATGGCTACACCTTC.

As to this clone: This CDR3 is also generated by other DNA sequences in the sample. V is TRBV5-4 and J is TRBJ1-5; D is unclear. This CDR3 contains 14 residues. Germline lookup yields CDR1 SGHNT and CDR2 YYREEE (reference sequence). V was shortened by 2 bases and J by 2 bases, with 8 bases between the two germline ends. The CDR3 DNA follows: TGTGCCAGCAGCTTAGGCGGCGGCAATCAGCCCCAGCATTTT. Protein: CASSLGGGNQPQHF.

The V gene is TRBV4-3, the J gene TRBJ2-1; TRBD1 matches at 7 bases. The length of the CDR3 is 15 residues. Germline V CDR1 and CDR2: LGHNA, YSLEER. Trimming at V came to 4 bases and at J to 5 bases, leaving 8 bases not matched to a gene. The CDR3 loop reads CASSPRLDRNNEQFF. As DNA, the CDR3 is TGCGCCAGCAGCCCGCGACTGGACAGGAACAATGAGCAGTTCTTC.

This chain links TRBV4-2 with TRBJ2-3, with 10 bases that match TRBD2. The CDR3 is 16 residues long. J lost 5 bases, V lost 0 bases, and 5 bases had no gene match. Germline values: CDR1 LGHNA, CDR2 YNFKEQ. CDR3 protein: CASSQDMLAGVDTQYF. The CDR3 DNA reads TGTGCCAGCAGCCAAGATATGCTAGCGGGAGTAGATACGCAGTATTTT.

The CDR3 here is CASSRPTGEDGEAFF. CDR3 sequence (DNA): TGTGCCAGCAGTCGCCCGACAGGGGAGGATGGTGAAGCTTTCTTT. The chain employs TRBV7-3 and TRBJ1-1; 8 bases align to TRBD1. The CDR3 has 15 amino acids. V was clipped by 6 bases and J by 7 bases; unmatched bases: 13. Germline V gives CDR1 SGHTA, CDR2 FQGTGA.

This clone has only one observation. In nucleotides, the CDR3 is TGCGCCGAACACTTACAAGGGGCTAGCAATCAGCCCCAGCATTTT. Amino acids: CAEHLQGASNQPQHF. V usage is TRBV10-1 and J usage is TRBJ1-5, with D tentatively TRBD1 (5 bases). The germline V gene has CDR1 WNHNN and CDR2 SYGVQD (reference sequence). The CDR3 is 15 residues long. Trimming removed 11 bases from V and 0 bases from J, with 17 bases in between.

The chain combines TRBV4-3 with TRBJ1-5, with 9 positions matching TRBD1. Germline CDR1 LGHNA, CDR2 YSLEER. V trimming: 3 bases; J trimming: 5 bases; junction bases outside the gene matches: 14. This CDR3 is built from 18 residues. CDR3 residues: CASSQDPPGQGRYQPQHF. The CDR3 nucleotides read TGCGCCAGCAGCCAGGATCCCCCCGGACAGGGGAGATATCAGCCCCAGCATTTT.

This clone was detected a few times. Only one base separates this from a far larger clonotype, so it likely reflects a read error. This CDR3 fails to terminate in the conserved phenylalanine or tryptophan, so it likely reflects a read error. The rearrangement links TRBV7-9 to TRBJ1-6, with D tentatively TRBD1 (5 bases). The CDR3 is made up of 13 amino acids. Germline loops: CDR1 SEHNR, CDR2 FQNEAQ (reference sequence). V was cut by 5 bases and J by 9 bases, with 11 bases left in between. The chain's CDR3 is CASSDPGGSPLHV. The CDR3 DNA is TGTGCCAGCAGCGACCCGGGGGGTTCACCCCTCCACGTT.

CDR3 DNA: TGTGCCTGGAGTGGTAGGCTCAGGGGAGAACAGCCCCAGCATTTT. Encoded protein: CAWSGRLRGEQPQHF. V is TRBV30 and J is TRBJ1-5; a possible D gene is TRBD1 (6 bases). Germline-derived CDR1 and CDR2 are GTSNPN and SVGIG (reference sequence). V lost 1 base to trimming and J lost 7 bases, with 17 bases between them. This CDR3 is 15 amino acids long.

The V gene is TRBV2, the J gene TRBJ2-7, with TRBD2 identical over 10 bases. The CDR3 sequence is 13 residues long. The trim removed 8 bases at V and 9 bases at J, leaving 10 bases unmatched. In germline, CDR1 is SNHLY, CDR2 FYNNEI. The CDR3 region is CASGSGTSAVQYV. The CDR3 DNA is TGTGCCAGCGGCTCAGGGACTAGCGCTGTGCAGTACGTC.

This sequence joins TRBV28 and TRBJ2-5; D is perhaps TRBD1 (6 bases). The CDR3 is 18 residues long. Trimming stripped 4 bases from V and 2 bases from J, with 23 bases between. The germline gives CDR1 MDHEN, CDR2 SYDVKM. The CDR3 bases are TGTGCCAGCAGTTCACGACGTCCCGGACAGAGAGAGCAAGAGACCCAGTACTTC. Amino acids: CASSSRRPGQREQETQYF.

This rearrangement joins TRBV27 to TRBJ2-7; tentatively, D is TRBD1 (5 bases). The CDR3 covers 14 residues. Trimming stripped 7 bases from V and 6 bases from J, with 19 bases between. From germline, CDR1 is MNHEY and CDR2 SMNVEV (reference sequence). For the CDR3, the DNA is TGTGCCAGCATTAATAGGGGTACTGATGGCGAGCAGTACTTC. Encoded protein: CASINRGTDGEQYF.

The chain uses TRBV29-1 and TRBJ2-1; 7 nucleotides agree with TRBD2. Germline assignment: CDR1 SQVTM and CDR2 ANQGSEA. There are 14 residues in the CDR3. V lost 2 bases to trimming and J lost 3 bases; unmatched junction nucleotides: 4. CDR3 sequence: CSVELRELYNEQFF. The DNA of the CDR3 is TGCAGCGTTGAATTGCGGGAGCTCTACAATGAGCAGTTCTTC.

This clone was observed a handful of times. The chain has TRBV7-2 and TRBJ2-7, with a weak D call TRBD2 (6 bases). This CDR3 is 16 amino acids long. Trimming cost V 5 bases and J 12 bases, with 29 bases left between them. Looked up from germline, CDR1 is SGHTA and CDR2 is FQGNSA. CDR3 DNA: TGTGCCAGCAGCCCCTGGGGTTTGGGCAGGGAGGTGTTTCTGTACTTC. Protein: CASSPWGLGREVFLYF.

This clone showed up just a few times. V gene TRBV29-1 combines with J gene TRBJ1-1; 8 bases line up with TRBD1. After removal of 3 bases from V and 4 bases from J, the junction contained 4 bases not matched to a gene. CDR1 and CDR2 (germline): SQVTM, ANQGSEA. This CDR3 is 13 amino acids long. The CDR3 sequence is CSVDTGGVTEAFF. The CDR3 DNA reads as TGCAGCGTTGATACAGGGGGAGTCACTGAAGCTTTCTTT.

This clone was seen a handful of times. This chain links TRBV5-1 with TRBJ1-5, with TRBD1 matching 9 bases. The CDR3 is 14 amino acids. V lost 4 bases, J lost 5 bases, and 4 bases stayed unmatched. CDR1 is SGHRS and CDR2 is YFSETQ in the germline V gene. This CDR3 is CASSEGTGHQPQHF. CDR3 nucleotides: TGCGCCAGCAGCGAGGGGACAGGGCATCAGCCCCAGCATTTT.

CDR3 sequence reads: CSVEWASTDTQYF. CDR3 sequence (DNA): TGCAGCGTTGAATGGGCGAGCACAGATACGCAGTATTTT. V and J are TRBV29-1 and TRBJ2-3, with D unresolved. The CDR3 is 13 amino acids. With 2 bases removed from V and 0 bases from J, the gap between germline ends came to 6 bases. The V gene's germline CDR1 is SQVTM and CDR2 ANQGSEA.